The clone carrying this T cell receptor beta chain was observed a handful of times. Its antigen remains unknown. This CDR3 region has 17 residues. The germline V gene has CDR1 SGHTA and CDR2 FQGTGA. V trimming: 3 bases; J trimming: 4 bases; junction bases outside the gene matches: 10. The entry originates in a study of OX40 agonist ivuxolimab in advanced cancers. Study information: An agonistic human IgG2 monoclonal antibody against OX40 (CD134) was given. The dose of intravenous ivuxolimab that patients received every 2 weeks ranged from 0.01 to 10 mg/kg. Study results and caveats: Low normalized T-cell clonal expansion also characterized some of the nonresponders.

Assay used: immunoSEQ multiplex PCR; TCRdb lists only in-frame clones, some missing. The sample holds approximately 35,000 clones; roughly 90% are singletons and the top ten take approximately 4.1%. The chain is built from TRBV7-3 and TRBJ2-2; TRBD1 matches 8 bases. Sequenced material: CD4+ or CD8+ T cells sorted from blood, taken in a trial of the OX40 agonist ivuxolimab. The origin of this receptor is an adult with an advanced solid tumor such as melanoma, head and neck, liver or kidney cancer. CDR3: CASSLNPGQVPTGELFF. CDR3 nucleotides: TGTGCCAGCAGCTTGAACCCGGGACAGGTTCCCACCGGGGAGCTGTTTTTT. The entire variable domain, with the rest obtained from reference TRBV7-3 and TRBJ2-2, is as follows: GAGVSQTPSNKVTEKGKYVELRCDPISGHTALYWYRQSLGQGPEFLIYFQGTGAADDSGLPNDRFFAVRPEGSVSTLKIQRTERGDSAVYLCASSLNPGQVPTGELFFGEGSRLTVL.